These 3 T cell receptor beta chains share one sample of origin, sequenced in a study of T cell responses to AZD1222 COVID-19 vaccine. Produced via immunoSEQ multiplex PCR; TCRdb's table is partial and in-frame only. The sample yields about 90,000 clones, 90% to 95% seen once. The sequencing used peripheral blood, collected on day 0 of MenACWY control vaccination. Source of these receptors: an adult in good health.

The V gene is TRBV7-9, the J gene TRBJ1-2; D unresolved. Germline V gene lookup returns CDR1 SEHNR and CDR2 FQNEAQ (reference sequence). The V gene lost 1 base and the J gene lost 4 bases, with 13 bases spanning the gap. This CDR3 spans 15 amino acids. CDR3 in amino acids: CASSLGLQDPYGYTF. CDR3 coding DNA: TGTGCCAGCAGCTTAGGTTTGCAGGACCCCTATGGCTACACCTTC.

V gene TRBV5-1 combines with J gene TRBJ1-4, with 11 positions matching TRBD1. Germline CDR1 SGHRS, CDR2 YFSETQ. This CDR3 spans 15 amino acids. V lost 9 bases and J lost 2; bases outside the gene matches: 6. The CDR3 DNA is TGCGCCACCAGGACAGGGGGCATGACTAATGAAAAACTGTTTTTT. Amino acids: CATRTGGMTNEKLFF.

V is TRBV6-1 and J is TRBJ2-7; 10 bases are shared with TRBD1. J lost 3 bases, V lost 5 bases, and 4 bases had no gene match. This CDR3 has 14 amino acids. The V gene's germline CDR1 is MNHNS and CDR2 SASEGT. The CDR3 DNA reads TGTGCCAGCAGTCAGGGGACAGGGGTCTACGAGCAGTACTTC. Residues: CASSQGTGVYEQYF.